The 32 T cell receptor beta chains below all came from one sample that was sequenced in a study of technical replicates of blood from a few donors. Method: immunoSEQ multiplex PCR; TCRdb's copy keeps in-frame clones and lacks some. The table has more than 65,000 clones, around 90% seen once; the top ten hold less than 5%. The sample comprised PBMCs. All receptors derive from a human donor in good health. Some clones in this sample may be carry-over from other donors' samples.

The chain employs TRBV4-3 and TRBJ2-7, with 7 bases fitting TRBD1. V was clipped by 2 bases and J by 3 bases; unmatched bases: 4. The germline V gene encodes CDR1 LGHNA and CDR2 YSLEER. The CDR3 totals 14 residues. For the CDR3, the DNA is TGCGCCAGCAGCCAAACACAGGGGAACTACGAGCAGTACTTC. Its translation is CASSQTQGNYEQYF.

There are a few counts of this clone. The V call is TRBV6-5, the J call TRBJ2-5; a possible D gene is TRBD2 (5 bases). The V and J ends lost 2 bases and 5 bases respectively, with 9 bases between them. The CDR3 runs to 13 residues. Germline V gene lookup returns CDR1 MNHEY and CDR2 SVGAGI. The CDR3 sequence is CASSYNRGETQYF. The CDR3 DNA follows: TGTGCCAGCAGTTACAATAGAGGGGAGACCCAGTACTTC.

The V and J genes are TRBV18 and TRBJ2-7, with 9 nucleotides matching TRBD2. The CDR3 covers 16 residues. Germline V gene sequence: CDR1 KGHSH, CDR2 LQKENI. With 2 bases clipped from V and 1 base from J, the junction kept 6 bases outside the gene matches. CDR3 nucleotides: TGTGCCAGCTCACCAATGCAAGCGGGGGGATCCTACGAGCAGTACTTC. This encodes CASSPMQAGGSYEQYF.

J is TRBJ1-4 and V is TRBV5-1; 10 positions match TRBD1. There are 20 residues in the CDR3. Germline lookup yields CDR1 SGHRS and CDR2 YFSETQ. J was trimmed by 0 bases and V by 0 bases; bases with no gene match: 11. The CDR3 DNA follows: TGCGCCAGCAGCTTGGGTTTTCCTGGGACAGGGGACGCAACTAATGAAAAACTGTTTTTT. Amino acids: CASSLGFPGTGDATNEKLFF.

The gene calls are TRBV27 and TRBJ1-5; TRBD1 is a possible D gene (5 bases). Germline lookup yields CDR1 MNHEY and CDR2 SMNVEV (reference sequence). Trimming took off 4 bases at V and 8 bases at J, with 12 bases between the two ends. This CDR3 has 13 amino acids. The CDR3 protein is CASSSGVVEPQHF. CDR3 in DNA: TGTGCCAGCAGTTCGGGGGTGGTGGAGCCCCAGCATTTT.

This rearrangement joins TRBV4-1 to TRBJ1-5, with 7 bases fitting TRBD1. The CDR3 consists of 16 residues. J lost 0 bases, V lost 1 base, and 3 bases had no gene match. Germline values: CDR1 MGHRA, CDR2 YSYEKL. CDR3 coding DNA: TGCGCCAGCAGCCAAGGGACAGGTAATAGCAATCAGCCCCAGCATTTT. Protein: CASSQGTGNSNQPQHF.

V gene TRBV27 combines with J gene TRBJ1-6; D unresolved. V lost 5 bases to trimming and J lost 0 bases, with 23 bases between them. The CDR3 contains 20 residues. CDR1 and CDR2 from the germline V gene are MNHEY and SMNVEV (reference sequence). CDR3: CASSQTPLYPYSSYNSPLHF. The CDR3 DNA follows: TGTGCCAGCAGTCAAACCCCCCTCTACCCCTACAGCTCCTATAATTCACCCCTCCACTTT.

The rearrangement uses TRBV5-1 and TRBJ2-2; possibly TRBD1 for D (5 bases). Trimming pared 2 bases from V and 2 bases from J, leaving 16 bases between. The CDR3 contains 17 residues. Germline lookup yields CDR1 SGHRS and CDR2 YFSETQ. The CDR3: CASSFWFGRANTGELFF. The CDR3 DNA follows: TGCGCCAGCAGCTTCTGGTTCGGCAGGGCTAACACCGGGGAGCTGTTTTTT.

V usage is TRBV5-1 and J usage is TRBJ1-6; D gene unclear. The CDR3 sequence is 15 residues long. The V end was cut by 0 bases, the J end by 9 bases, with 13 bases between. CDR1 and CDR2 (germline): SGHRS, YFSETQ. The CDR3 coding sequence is TGCGCCAGCAGCTTGGGTACTCCCGCGAGTTCACCCCTCCACTTT. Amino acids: CASSLGTPASSPLHF. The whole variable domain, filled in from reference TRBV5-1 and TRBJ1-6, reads KAGVTQTPRYLIKTRGQQVTLSCSPISGHRSVSWYQQTPGQGLQFLFEYFSETQRNKGNFPGRFSGRQFSNSRSEMNVSTLELGDSALYLCASSLGTPASSPLHFGNGTRLTVT.

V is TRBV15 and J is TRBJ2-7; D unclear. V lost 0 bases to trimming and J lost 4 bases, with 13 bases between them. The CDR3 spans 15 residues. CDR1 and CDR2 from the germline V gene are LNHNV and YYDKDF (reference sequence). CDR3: CATSREQLPTYEQYF. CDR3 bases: TGTGCCACCAGCAGAGAGCAATTACCAACTTACGAGCAGTACTTC.

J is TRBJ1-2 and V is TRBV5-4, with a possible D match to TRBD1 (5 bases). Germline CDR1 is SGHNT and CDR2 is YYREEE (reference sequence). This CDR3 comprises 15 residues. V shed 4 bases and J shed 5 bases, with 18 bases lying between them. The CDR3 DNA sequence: TGTGCCAGCAGCCCAGTTGACAGCCAGATATATGGCTACACCTTC. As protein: CASSPVDSQIYGYTF. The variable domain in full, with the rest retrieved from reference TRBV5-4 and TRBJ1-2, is ETGVTQSPTHLIKTRGQQVTLRCSSQSGHNTVSWYQQALGQGPQFIFQYYREEENGRGNFPPRFSGLQFPNYSSELNVNALELDDSALYLCASSPVDSQIYGYTFGSGTRLTVV.

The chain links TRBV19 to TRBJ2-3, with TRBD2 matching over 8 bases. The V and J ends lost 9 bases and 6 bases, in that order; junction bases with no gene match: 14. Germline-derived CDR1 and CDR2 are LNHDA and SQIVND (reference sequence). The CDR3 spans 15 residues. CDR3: CASRLGGRPPDTQYF. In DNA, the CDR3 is TGTGCCAGCCGCTTGGGCGGGAGGCCCCCCGATACGCAGTATTTT.

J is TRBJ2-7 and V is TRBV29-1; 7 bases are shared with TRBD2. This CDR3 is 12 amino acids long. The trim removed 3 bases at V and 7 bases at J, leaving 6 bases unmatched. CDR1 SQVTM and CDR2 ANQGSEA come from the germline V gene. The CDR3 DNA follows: TGCAGCGTTGAGACGGGGGGAGGGGAGCAGTACTTC. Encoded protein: CSVETGGGEQYF.

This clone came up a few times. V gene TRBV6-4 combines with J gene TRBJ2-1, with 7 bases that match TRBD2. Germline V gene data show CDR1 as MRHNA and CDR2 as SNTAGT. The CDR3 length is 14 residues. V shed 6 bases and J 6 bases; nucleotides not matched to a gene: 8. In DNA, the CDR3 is TGTGCCAGCAGCCCAGACGGGACTATCAATGAGCAGTTCTTC. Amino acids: CASSPDGTINEQFF.

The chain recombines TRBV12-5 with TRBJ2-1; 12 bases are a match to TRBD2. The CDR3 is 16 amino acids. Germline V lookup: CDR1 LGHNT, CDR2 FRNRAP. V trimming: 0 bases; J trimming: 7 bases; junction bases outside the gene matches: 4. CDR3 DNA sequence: TGTGCTAGTGGTTTGGTCCTAGCGGGAGGGGTAAATGAGCAGTTCTTC. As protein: CASGLVLAGGVNEQFF.

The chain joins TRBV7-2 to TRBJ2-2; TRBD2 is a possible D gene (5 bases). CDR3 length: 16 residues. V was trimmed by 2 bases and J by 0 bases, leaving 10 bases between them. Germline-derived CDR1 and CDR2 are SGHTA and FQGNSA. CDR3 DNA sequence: TGTGCCAGCAGCTTACTGGGTAGCGCGAACACCGGGGAGCTGTTTTTT. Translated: CASSLLGSANTGELFF.

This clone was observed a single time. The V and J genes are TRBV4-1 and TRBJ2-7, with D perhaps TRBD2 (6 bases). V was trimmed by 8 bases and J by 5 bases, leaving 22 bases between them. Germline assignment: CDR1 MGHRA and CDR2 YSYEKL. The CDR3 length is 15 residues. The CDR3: CASSLPGVERHEQYF. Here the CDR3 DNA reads TGCGCCAGCTCGTTACCGGGAGTAGAGAGACACGAGCAGTACTTC.

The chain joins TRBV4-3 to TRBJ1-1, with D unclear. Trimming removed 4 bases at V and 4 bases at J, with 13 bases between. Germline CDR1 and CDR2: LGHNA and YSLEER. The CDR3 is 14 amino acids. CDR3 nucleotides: TGCGCCAGCAGCCGAGGCGGAGTAGGCACTGAAGCTTTCTTT. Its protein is CASSRGGVGTEAFF.

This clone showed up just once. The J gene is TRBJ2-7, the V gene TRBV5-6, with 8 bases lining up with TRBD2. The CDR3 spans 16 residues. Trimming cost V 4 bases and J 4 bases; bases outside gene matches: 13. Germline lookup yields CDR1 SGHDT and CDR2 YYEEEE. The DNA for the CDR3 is TGTGCCAGCAGCGGGGGCGGGGGGAAGAGCCTTTACGAGCAGTACTTC. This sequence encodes CASSGGGGKSLYEQYF.

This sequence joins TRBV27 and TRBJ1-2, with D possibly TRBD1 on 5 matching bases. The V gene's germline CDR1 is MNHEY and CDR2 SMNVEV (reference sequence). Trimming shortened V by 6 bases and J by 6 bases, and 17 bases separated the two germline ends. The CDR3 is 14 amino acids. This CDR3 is CASRTAGVSNGYTF. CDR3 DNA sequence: TGTGCCAGCAGAACCGCGGGGGTCAGCAATGGCTACACCTTC.

The CDR3 sequence is CASSQDRTGRYEQYF. CDR3 DNA sequence: TGCGCCAGCAGCCAAGACCGGACAGGGCGCTACGAGCAGTACTTC. The rearrangement links TRBV4-1 to TRBJ2-7; 8 bases are a match to TRBD1. Germline lookup yields CDR1 MGHRA and CDR2 YSYEKL. The CDR3 has 15 residues. Trimming removed 0 bases from V and 3 bases from J; junction bases left unmatched: 4.

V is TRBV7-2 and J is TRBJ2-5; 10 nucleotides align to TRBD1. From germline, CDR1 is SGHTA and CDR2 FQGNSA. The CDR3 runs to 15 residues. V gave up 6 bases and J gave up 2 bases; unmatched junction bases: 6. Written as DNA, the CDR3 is TGTGCCAGCAGTCCGACAGGGGGCAGGCAAGAGACCCAGTACTTC. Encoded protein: CASSPTGGRQETQYF. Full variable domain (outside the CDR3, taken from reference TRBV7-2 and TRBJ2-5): GAGVSQSPSNKVTEKGKDVELRCDPISGHTALYWYRQSLGQGLEFLIYFQGNSAPDKSGLPSDRFSAERTGGSVSTLTIQRTQQEDSAVYLCASSPTGGRQETQYFGPGTRLLVL.

CDR3: CASSPLRSVLRELFF. The CDR3 nucleotides are TGTGCCAGCAGCCCACTTCGCTCCGTTCTCAGGGAGCTGTTTTTT. The chain employs TRBV7-8 and TRBJ2-2; D is uncertain. This CDR3 is 15 amino acids long. The germline gives CDR1 SGHVS, CDR2 FQNEAQ. Trimming took 5 bases from V and 9 from J, leaving 19 bases between them.

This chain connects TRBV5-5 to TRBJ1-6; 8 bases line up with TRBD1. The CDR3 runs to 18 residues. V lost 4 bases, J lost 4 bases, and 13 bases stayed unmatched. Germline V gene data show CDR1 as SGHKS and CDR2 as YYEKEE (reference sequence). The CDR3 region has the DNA TGTGCCAGCAGCCAAGTTGATCAGGACAGGGTGTATAATTCACCCCTCCACTTT. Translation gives CASSQVDQDRVYNSPLHF.

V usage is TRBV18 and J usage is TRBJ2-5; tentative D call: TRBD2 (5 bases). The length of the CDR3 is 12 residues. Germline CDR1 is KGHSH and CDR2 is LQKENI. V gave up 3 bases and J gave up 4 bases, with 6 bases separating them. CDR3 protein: CASSPEGETQYF. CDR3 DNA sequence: TGTGCCAGCTCACCCGAGGGAGAGACCCAGTACTTC.

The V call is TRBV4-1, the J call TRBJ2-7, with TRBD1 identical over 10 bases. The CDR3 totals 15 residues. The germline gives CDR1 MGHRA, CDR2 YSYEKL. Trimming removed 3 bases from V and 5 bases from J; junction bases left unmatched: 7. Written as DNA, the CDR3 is TGCGCCAGCAGCCACCCGCTGGACAGGGGGAACGAGCAGTACTTC. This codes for CASSHPLDRGNEQYF.

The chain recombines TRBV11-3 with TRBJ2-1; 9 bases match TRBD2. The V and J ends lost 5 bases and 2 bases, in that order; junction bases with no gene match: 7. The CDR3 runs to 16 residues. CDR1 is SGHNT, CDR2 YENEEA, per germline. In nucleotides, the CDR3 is TGTGCCAGCAGCCCCCGGGGCGGGGGGGCCTACAATGAGCAGTTCTTC. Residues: CASSPRGGGAYNEQFF.

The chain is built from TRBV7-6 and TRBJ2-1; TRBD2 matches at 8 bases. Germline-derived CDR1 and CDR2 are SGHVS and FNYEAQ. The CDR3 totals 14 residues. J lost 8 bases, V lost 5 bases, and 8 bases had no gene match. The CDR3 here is CASSRAGEGYEQFF. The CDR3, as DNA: TGTGCCAGCAGCAGAGCGGGAGAAGGCTATGAGCAGTTCTTC.

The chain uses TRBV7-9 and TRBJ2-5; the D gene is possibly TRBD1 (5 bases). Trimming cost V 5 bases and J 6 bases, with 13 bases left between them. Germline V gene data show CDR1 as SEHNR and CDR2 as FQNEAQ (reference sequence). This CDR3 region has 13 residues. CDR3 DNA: TGTGCCAGCAGCCTGAGCAACAGGAAGACCCAGTACTTC. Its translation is CASSLSNRKTQYF.

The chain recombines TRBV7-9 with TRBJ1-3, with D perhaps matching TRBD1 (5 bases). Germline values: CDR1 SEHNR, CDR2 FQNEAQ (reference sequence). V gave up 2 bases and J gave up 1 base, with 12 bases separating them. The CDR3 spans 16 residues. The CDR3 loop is CASSLSTGHSGNTIYF. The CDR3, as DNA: TGTGCCAGCAGCTTAAGTACAGGTCATTCTGGAAACACCATATATTTT.

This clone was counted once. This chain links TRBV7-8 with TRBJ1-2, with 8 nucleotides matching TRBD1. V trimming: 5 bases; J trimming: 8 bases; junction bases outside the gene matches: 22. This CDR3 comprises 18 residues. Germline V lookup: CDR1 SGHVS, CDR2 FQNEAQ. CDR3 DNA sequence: TGTGCCAGCAGCCTGTCCCCTCGGGGGCAGGGGGCGTCAGAAGGCTACACCTTC. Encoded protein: CASSLSPRGQGASEGYTF.

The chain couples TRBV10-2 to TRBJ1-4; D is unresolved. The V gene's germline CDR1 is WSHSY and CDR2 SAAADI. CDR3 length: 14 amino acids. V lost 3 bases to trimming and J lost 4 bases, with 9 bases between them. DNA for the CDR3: TGCGCCAGCAGTGATTGGGCAGTTAATGAAAAACTGTTTTTT. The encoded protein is CASSDWAVNEKLFF.